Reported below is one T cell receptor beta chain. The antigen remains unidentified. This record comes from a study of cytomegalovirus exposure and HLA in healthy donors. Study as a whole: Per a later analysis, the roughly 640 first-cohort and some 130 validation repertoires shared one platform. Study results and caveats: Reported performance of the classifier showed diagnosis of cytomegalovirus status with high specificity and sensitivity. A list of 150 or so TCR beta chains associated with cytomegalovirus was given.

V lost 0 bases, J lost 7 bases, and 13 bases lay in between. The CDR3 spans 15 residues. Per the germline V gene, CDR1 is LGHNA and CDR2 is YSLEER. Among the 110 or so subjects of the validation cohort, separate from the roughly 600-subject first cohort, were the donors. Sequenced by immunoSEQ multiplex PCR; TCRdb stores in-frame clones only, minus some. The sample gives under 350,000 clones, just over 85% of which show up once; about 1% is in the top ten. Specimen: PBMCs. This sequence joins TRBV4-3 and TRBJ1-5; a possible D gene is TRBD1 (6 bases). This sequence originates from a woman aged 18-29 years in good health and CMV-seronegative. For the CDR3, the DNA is TGCGCCAGCAGCCAAGATCCCAGGGGAGGGCAGCCCCAGCATTTT. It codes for CASSQDPRGGQPQHF.